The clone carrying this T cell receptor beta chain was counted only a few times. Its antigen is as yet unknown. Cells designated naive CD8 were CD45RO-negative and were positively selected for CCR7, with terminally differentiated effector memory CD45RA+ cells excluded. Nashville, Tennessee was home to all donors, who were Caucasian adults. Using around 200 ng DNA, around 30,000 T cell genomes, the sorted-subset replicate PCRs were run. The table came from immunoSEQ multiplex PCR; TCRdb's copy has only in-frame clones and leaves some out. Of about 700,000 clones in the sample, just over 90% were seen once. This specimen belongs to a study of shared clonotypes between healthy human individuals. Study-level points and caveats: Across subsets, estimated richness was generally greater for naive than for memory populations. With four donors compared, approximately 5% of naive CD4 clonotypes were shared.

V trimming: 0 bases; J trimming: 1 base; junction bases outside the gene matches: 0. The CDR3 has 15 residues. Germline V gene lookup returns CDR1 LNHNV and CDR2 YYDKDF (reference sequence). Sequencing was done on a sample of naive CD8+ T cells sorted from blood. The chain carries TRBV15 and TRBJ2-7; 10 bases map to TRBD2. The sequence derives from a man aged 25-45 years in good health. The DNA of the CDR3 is TGTGCCACCAGCAGAGAACTAGCGGGATCCTACGAGCAGTACTTC. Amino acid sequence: CATSRELAGSYEQYF. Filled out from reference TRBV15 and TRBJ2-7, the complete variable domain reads DAMVIQNPRYQVTQFGKPVTLSCSQTLNHNVMYWYQQKSSQAPKLLFHYYDKDFNNEADTPDNFQSRRPNTSFCFLDIRSPGLGDTAMYLCATSRELAGSYEQYFGPGTRLTVT.